Shown below are 9 T cell receptor beta chains from a single sample sequenced in a study of cytomegalovirus exposure and HLA in healthy donors (dated by TCRdb to about 2017). Library preparation used the immunoSEQ multiplex PCR assay. In its TCRdb copy, this immuneACCESS table keeps in-frame sequences only and misses some clones. Where compared with another copy, unresolved V genes explain less than half of these, and the others have no known cause. A total of 150,000 to 200,000 clones appear in this sample, around 82% of them only once. The ten largest clones take up around 2.8% of the sample. The sample comprised PBMCs. The receptors derive from a woman aged 18-29 years in good health and CMV-seropositive.

The DNA for the CDR3 is TGTGCCAGCCGCGTGACAGGGGGCCACGAGCAGTACTTC. It specifies CASRVTGGHEQYF. The chain joins TRBV11-2 to TRBJ2-7; 10 nucleotides line up with TRBD1. From germline, CDR1 is SGHAT and CDR2 FQNNGV. J gave up 5 bases and V 8 bases, and 6 bases lay outside the gene matches. The CDR3 has 13 amino acids.

The CDR3 here is CASSQSNRVWGSPLHF. CDR3 DNA: TGTGCCAGCAGCCAAAGCAACAGGGTATGGGGTTCACCCCTCCACTTT. The chain carries TRBV14 and TRBJ1-6, with TRBD1 as a possible D gene (6 bases). The V and J ends lost 2 bases and 9 bases respectively, with 17 bases between them. This CDR3 is built from 16 residues. Germline values: CDR1 SGHDN, CDR2 FVKESK.

The chain is built from TRBV5-1 and TRBJ2-7, with D maybe TRBD1 (6 bases). Germline lookup yields CDR1 SGHRS and CDR2 YFSETQ. The V gene lost 4 bases and the J gene lost 4 bases, with 9 bases spanning the gap. The CDR3 length is 12 residues. DNA of the CDR3: TGCGCCAGCAGCCCCGGACAGTACGAGCAGTACTTC. Its protein is CASSPGQYEQYF.

This chain connects TRBV5-4 to TRBJ2-3; 12 bases align to TRBD2. The CDR3 runs to 16 residues. Germline V gene data show CDR1 as SGHNT and CDR2 as YYREEE (reference sequence). Unmatched junction bases numbered 3, after V lost 3 bases and J lost 1 base. The DNA of the CDR3 is TGTGCCAGCAGCTACTGGACTAGCGGGGGCACAGATACGCAGTATTTT. Its protein product is CASSYWTSGGTDTQYF.

The V call is TRBV4-1, the J call TRBJ2-5, with 8 bases matching TRBD2. The CDR3 has 17 amino acids. Germline V CDR1 and CDR2: MGHRA, YSYEKL. V lost 0 bases and J lost 4; bases outside the gene matches: 10. CDR3 amino acids: CASSQDPGTSERETQYF. The CDR3 nucleotides are TGCGCCAGCAGCCAAGACCCCGGGACTAGTGAAAGAGAGACCCAGTACTTC.

The chain links TRBV11-3 to TRBJ2-1; D may be TRBD1 (5 bases). The CDR3 consists of 13 residues. V lost 5 bases, J lost 7 bases, and 12 bases lay in between. In germline, CDR1 is SGHNT, CDR2 YENEEA. The CDR3 spells CASSRVGENEQFF. The CDR3 DNA sequence: TGTGCCAGCAGCCGGGTAGGGGAAAATGAGCAGTTCTTC.

The chain carries TRBV6-5 and TRBJ2-2; TRBD2 might be the D (5 bases). Germline CDR1 is MNHEY and CDR2 is SVGAGI. Trimming took off 2 bases at V and 5 bases at J, with 6 bases between the two ends. The CDR3 sequence is 13 residues long. CDR3 sequence reads: CASSYPGTGELFF. CDR3 in DNA: TGTGCCAGCAGTTACCCGGGGACCGGGGAGCTGTTTTTT.

This chain connects TRBV5-1 to TRBJ1-5; 9 bases agree with TRBD1. The CDR3 is made up of 15 amino acids. Germline loops: CDR1 SGHRS, CDR2 YFSETQ. The J segment lost 5 bases and the V segment lost 3 bases, leaving 6 bases of the junction unmatched. This CDR3 is CASSSTGGRDQPQHF. For the CDR3, the DNA is TGCGCCAGCAGCTCCACAGGGGGCAGGGATCAGCCCCAGCATTTT.

This clone was recorded once. The CDR3 here is CASSLQGSTDTQYF. Written as DNA, the CDR3 is TGTGCCAGCAGCTTACAGGGAAGCACAGATACGCAGTATTTT. The rearrangement links TRBV7-9 to TRBJ2-3, with D possibly being TRBD1 (5 bases). In germline, CDR1 is SEHNR, CDR2 FQNEAQ (reference sequence). CDR3 length: 14 amino acids. With 2 bases removed from V and 0 bases from J, the gap between germline ends came to 6 bases.